The 14 T cell receptor beta chains reported below all come from one sample, sequenced in a study of CD8+ T cells in alopecia areata. Extracted RNA was reverse transcribed into cDNA, the sequencing template. Using immunoSEQ multiplex PCR, the repertoire was profiled, and TCRdb retains in-frame clones only, with some absent. The sample comprises roughly 170,000 clones, roughly 62% of which are singletons, and around 13% rests with the top ten. Treatment meaning: oral pan-JAK inhibitor, 5-10 mg twice daily. Sample: CD8+ T cells sorted from blood, taken at week 24, from a patient treated with tofacitinib. Source of these receptors: a human donor with alopecia areata.

The chain uses TRBV9 and TRBJ1-4, with D possibly being TRBD1 (5 bases). This CDR3 is 17 amino acids long. Germline V gene sequence: CDR1 SGDLS, CDR2 YYNGEE. Trimming removed 3 bases from V and 5 bases from J, with 20 bases in between. Here the CDR3 DNA reads TGTGCCAGCAGCGGGTCTTCCGGGACGGATGTCAATGAAAAACTGTTTTTT. Its protein is CASSGSSGTDVNEKLFF.

The rearrangement joins TRBV7-9 to TRBJ2-7, with TRBD1 matching 9 bases. Germline lookup yields CDR1 SEHNR and CDR2 FQNEAQ (reference sequence). With V trimmed by 5 bases and J by 5 bases, 10 bases remained unmatched. The CDR3 covers 15 residues. CDR3 DNA: TGTGCCAGCAGCCCCCCGGCACAGGGGGCCCACGAGCAGTACTTC. Protein product: CASSPPAQGAHEQYF.

The chain employs TRBV9 and TRBJ1-1; D may be TRBD1 (5 bases). The CDR3 is 14 amino acids. V was shortened by 0 bases and J by 0 bases, with 6 bases between the two germline ends. The germline V gene encodes CDR1 SGDLS and CDR2 YYNGEE. As DNA, the CDR3 is TGTGCCAGCAGCGTAGAGACAGTGAACACTGAAGCTTTCTTT. Encoded protein: CASSVETVNTEAFF.

Only a few counts were recorded for this clone. The chain has TRBV29-1 and TRBJ2-7; D uncertain. Trimming stripped 7 bases from V and 0 bases from J, with 13 bases between. The CDR3 runs to 13 residues. Germline values: CDR1 SQVTM, CDR2 ANQGSEA. The CDR3 DNA sequence: TGCAGCGCCCAGGACGGTAGCTCCTACGAGCAGTACTTC. Amino acid sequence: CSAQDGSSYEQYF.

The chain carries TRBV29-1 and TRBJ1-1, with D possibly matching TRBD1 (5 bases). Trimming took off 1 base at V and 1 base at J, with 7 bases between the two ends. Germline CDR1 SQVTM, CDR2 ANQGSEA. CDR3 length: 13 amino acids. This CDR3 is CSVEGGENTEAFF. CDR3 sequence (DNA): TGCAGCGTTGAAGGAGGGGAGAACACTGAAGCTTTCTTT.

The chain carries TRBV13 and TRBJ1-1; the D gene is possibly TRBD1 (5 bases). The V gene lost 7 bases and the J gene lost 3 bases, with 12 bases spanning the gap. Germline V gene sequence: CDR1 PRHDT, CDR2 FYEKMQ (reference sequence). The CDR3 runs to 13 residues. The CDR3 sequence: CASTPQEDTEAFF. The CDR3 DNA sequence: TGTGCCAGCACCCCACAGGAGGACACTGAAGCTTTCTTT.

This clone was detected only a few times. V is TRBV30 and J is TRBJ2-3; 12 bases agree with TRBD2. Trimming took 3 bases from V and 6 from J; bases not matched to a gene: 7. Germline V lookup: CDR1 GTSNPN, CDR2 SVGIG (reference sequence). This CDR3 has 15 amino acids. The chain's CDR3 is CAWSLLAGGWDTQYF. The DNA of the CDR3 is TGTGCCTGGAGCCTACTAGCGGGGGGTTGGGATACGCAGTATTTT.

V is TRBV12-5 and J is TRBJ2-2; D not certain. The CDR3 is made up of 12 amino acids. V was cut by 5 bases and J by 8 bases, with 9 bases left in between. Germline CDR1 and CDR2: LGHNT and FRNRAP. CDR3 bases: TGTGCTAGTGGTCCCTCGGGTGGGGAGCTGTTTTTT. This gives the protein CASGPSGGELFF.

The chain recombines TRBV2 with TRBJ2-5; 9 bases align to TRBD2. V was pared by 8 bases and J by 5 bases, with 6 bases of the junction left unmatched. In germline, CDR1 is SNHLY, CDR2 FYNNEI. This CDR3 contains 13 residues. For the CDR3, the DNA is TGTGCCAGCGTCGGGCTAGCGGGGGAGACCCAGTACTTC. As protein: CASVGLAGETQYF.

This clone has only a few counts. The chain recombines TRBV27 with TRBJ2-7, with D maybe TRBD2 (5 bases). Germline CDR1 and CDR2: MNHEY and SMNVEV (reference sequence). CDR3 size: 14 residues. With 5 bases removed from V and 4 bases from J, the gap between germline ends came to 15 bases. The CDR3 loop reads CASSPVASWYEQYF. In DNA, the CDR3 is TGTGCCAGCAGTCCGGTGGCTAGCTGGTACGAGCAGTACTTC.

This clone was detected once. The gene calls are TRBV30 and TRBJ1-1; D remains ambiguous. CDR1 GTSNPN and CDR2 SVGIG come from the germline V gene (reference sequence). The CDR3 extends over 15 amino acids. V was trimmed by 0 bases and J by 6 bases, leaving 17 bases between them. CDR3 amino acids: CAWSVSPLFDPEAFF. DNA of the CDR3: TGTGCCTGGAGTGTAAGTCCGCTTTTCGACCCTGAAGCTTTCTTT.

This clone occurred once. The gene calls are TRBV13 and TRBJ2-7; D gene uncertain. Trimming took 2 bases from V and 2 from J, leaving 7 bases between them. This CDR3 has 13 residues. Germline values: CDR1 PRHDT, CDR2 FYEKMQ (reference sequence). In DNA form, the CDR3 reads TGTGCCAGCAGCTTACAGCAGCCCTACGAGCAGTACTTC. This sequence encodes CASSLQQPYEQYF.

The gene calls are TRBV29-1 and TRBJ2-3; TRBD2 aligns across 12 bases. Trimming cost V 6 bases and J 5 bases; bases outside gene matches: 9. CDR3 length: 15 residues. The germline V gene has CDR1 SQVTM and CDR2 ANQGSEA. The CDR3 DNA reads TGCAGCGTCCGGAGACTAGCGGGGGTGAGAGATACGCAGTATTTT. Protein sequence: CSVRRLAGVRDTQYF.

This rearrangement joins TRBV27 to TRBJ1-1; D remains ambiguous. The CDR3 covers 13 residues. Germline V gene data show CDR1 as MNHEY and CDR2 as SMNVEV (reference sequence). The V end was cut by 4 bases, the J end by 5 bases, with 11 bases between. The CDR3 here is CASSYTPGTEAFF. The CDR3 DNA reads TGTGCCAGCAGTTACACCCCCGGAACTGAAGCTTTCTTT.